The 16 T cell receptor beta chains below were found in one sample sequenced in a study of Ad26.COV2.S vaccination and SARS-CoV-2 variants. Repertoires were generated with immunoSEQ multiplex PCR, while TCRdb's copy carries only in-frame clones and drops some. The sample contains about 350,000 clones, about 91% of which appear only once. Sequencing was performed on peripheral blood, taken after recovery from COVID-19. The receptors originated from a human donor who had recovered from COVID-19.

This sequence joins TRBV5-4 and TRBJ2-7; D is possibly TRBD2 (6 bases). The CDR3 is 15 residues long. Germline V CDR1 and CDR2: SGHNT, YYREEE (reference sequence). V lost 0 bases, J lost 7 bases, and 17 bases lay in between. DNA for the CDR3: TGTGCCAGCAGCTTGGGGTACCGGGACTCAAGGGAGCAGTACTTC. Amino acids: CASSLGYRDSREQYF.

This chain links TRBV3-1 (or the pseudogene TRBV3-2) with TRBJ2-3; tentatively, D is TRBD1 (5 bases). Germline CDR1 and CDR2: LGHDT and YNNKEL (reference sequence). Deletions cut 4 bases from V and 10 bases from J, with 21 bases between. This CDR3 has 15 residues. CDR3 bases: TGTGCCAGCAGCCCTAACATCCGACAAGGGGAAGCGCAGTATTTT. This gives the protein CASSPNIRQGEAQYF.

This chain joins TRBV4-1 and TRBJ2-7; 10 nucleotides line up with TRBD2. The CDR3 covers 16 residues. Germline V gives CDR1 MGHRA, CDR2 YSYEKL. V dropped 0 bases and J dropped 4; count of bases not matched to a gene: 6. CDR3 coding DNA: TGCGCCAGCAGCCAAGATTCCGCTAGCGGGGGTTACGAGCAGTACTTC. It translates to CASSQDSASGGYEQYF.

The V gene is TRBV7-8, the J gene TRBJ2-1, with 9 bases lining up with TRBD2. V lost 0 bases and J lost 7; bases outside the gene matches: 4. The CDR3 has 15 residues. Germline V lookup: CDR1 SGHVS, CDR2 FQNEAQ. In nucleotides, the CDR3 is TGTGCCAGCAGCTTAGCGGCTAGCGGGGTGAATGAGCAGTTCTTC. Translated: CASSLAASGVNEQFF.

The rearrangement joins TRBV7-9 to TRBJ2-3; D unresolved. V shed 4 bases and J shed 2 bases, with 16 bases lying between them. The germline gives CDR1 SEHNR, CDR2 FQNEAQ (reference sequence). The CDR3 is 16 residues long. The CDR3 spells CASSSSRALYTDTQYF. The CDR3 bases are TGTGCCAGCAGCTCTTCAAGGGCGCTATACACAGATACGCAGTATTTT.

This chain connects TRBV11-2 to TRBJ2-5; D is perhaps TRBD1 (6 bases). V lost 7 bases, J lost 2 bases, and 17 bases lay in between. This CDR3 has 15 amino acids. Looked up from germline, CDR1 is SGHAT and CDR2 is FQNNGV. CDR3 sequence reads: CASTDRKGIQETQYF. The CDR3 coding sequence is TGTGCCAGCACCGACAGGAAGGGGATTCAAGAGACCCAGTACTTC.

The genes are TRBV5-4 and TRBJ1-4; D is perhaps TRBD1 (5 bases). Germline CDR1 is SGHNT and CDR2 is YYREEE (reference sequence). The CDR3 is made up of 14 amino acids. V was shortened by 1 base and J by 6 bases, with 10 bases between the two germline ends. In DNA, the CDR3 is TGTGCCAGCAGCTTGCTGGGGGGGGATGAAAAACTGTTTTTT. Translated, it gives CASSLLGGDEKLFF.

This sequence joins TRBV18 and TRBJ1-2; D call uncertain. CDR1 and CDR2 (germline): KGHSH, LQKENI. V lost 1 base and J lost 5, with 5 bases in between. This CDR3 contains 12 residues. DNA for the CDR3: TGTGCCAGCTCACCACGGGCGTATGGCTACACCTTC. This codes for CASSPRAYGYTF.

The genes are TRBV19 and TRBJ1-5; 9 positions match TRBD1. Germline-derived CDR1 and CDR2 are LNHDA and SQIVND (reference sequence). The CDR3 totals 16 residues. The junction had 9 bases not matched to a gene; V was cut back by 6 bases and J by 3 bases. The CDR3 nucleotides read TGTGCCAGTAGACAAGAACAGGGGGCACTCAATCAGCCCCAGCATTTT. Protein: CASRQEQGALNQPQHF.

CDR3 sequence: CASSGSGSSYNEQFF. The CDR3, as DNA: TGTGCCAGCAGTGGAAGCGGAAGCTCCTACAATGAGCAGTTCTTC. The chain has TRBV6-4 and TRBJ2-1; the D gene is possibly TRBD2 (5 bases). The V and J ends lost 4 bases and 0 bases respectively, with 10 bases between them. The CDR3 runs 15 residues. Germline V CDR1 and CDR2: MRHNA, SNTAGT.

This chain connects TRBV10-3 to TRBJ1-3, with a possible D match to TRBD1 (5 bases). Germline assignment: CDR1 ENHRY and CDR2 SYGVKD. V lost 2 bases and J lost 0, with 8 bases in between. This CDR3 has 15 residues. This CDR3 is CAISEGAYSGNTIYF. DNA for the CDR3: TGTGCCATCAGTGAGGGGGCCTACTCTGGAAACACCATATATTTT.

The chain couples TRBV4-1 to TRBJ1-4; D possibly corresponds to TRBD1 (5 bases). Germline V CDR1 and CDR2: MGHRA, YSYEKL. The V end was cut by 7 bases, the J end by 5 bases, with 14 bases between. CDR3 length: 14 residues. CDR3 coding DNA: TGCGCCAGCAAGTTCCAGGGAGGAAATGAAAAACTGTTTTTT. This encodes CASKFQGGNEKLFF.

V and J are TRBV5-3 and TRBJ1-2; D ambiguous. TRBV5-3 is placed among ORFs of uncertain function. Trimming took 2 bases from V and 4 from J, leaving 3 bases between them. The CDR3 totals 11 residues. The CDR3 reads CARSFLYGYTF. The CDR3 nucleotides are TGTGCCAGAAGCTTCCTCTATGGCTACACCTTC.

This clone was counted between two and nine times. In nucleotides, the CDR3 is TGTGCCAGTAGTATAGGAGTCACCAATCAGCCCCAGCATTTT. Translation gives CASSIGVTNQPQHF. The chain uses TRBV19 and TRBJ1-5, with unresolved D. Germline loops: CDR1 LNHDA, CDR2 SQIVND (reference sequence). The CDR3 is made up of 14 amino acids. Trimming stripped 1 base from V and 3 bases from J, with 7 bases between.

The chain has TRBV18 and TRBJ2-7; unclear D gene. Per germline, CDR1 KGHSH and CDR2 LQKENI. The CDR3 runs 14 residues. The V end was cut by 0 bases, the J end by 5 bases, with 11 bases between. The CDR3 bases are TGTGCCAGCTCACCACCGGGTAGGAGCGACGAGCAGTACTTC. As protein: CASSPPGRSDEQYF.

This clone was detected only once. This chain joins TRBV27 and TRBJ2-1; D call uncertain. Trimming pared 0 bases from V and 3 bases from J, leaving 15 bases between. The germline CDR1 and CDR2 sequences are MNHEY and SMNVEV (reference sequence). The CDR3 totals 17 residues. Here the CDR3 DNA reads TGTGCCAGCAGTTTATCCTCGACTCCAGCAGGCTACAATGAGCAGTTCTTC. It translates to CASSLSSTPAGYNEQFF.